These 22 T cell receptor beta chains were all obtained from the same sample, sequenced in a study of graft-versus-host responses after intestinal transplantation. Measured with immunoSEQ multiplex PCR; TCRdb has only the in-frame clones, and not every one. The sample has approximately 130,000 clones, around 90% seen once; the top ten hold around 0.16%. Antigens for these TCRs are unknown. The sample here was unstimulated CD4+ T cells sorted from spleen or lymph node cells, taken before intestinal transplant. The receptors derive from a human donor who received an intestinal transplant.

This clone was detected once. This chain uses TRBV27 with TRBJ2-7, with a weak D call TRBD1 (5 bases). Germline V gene lookup returns CDR1 MNHEY and CDR2 SMNVEV (reference sequence). The V end lost 1 base, the J end lost 4 bases, and 17 bases lay between the germline ends. The CDR3 runs 16 residues. For the CDR3, the DNA is TGTGCCAGCAGTTTATACGGGTCAGGGATGTCGTACGAGCAGTACTTC. Residues: CASSLYGSGMSYEQYF.

The chain couples TRBV7-6 to TRBJ2-2; 7 positions agree with TRBD2. This CDR3 has 16 residues. Germline lookup yields CDR1 SGHVS and CDR2 FNYEAQ. Trimming at V came to 0 bases and at J to 2 bases, leaving 3 bases not matched to a gene. DNA for the CDR3: TGTGCCAGCAGCTTAGCGCCTAGCGGCAACACCGGGGAGCTGTTTTTT. It encodes CASSLAPSGNTGELFF.

V is TRBV7-3 and J is TRBJ2-1; D might be TRBD1 or TRBD2, each matching 5 bases. The germline V gene has CDR1 SGHTA and CDR2 FQGTGA. This CDR3 contains 15 residues. The germline V and J ends were trimmed by 4 bases and 3 bases, with 13 bases remaining between them. In DNA form, the CDR3 reads TGTGCCAGCAGCTCAGCAGGGACCTACTACAATGAGCAGTTCTTC. Its translation: CASSSAGTYYNEQFF.

This chain joins TRBV6-1 and TRBJ2-7; the D gene is possibly TRBD2 (6 bases). The ends were cut back, 5 bases at V and 9 bases at J, with 20 bases in the middle. The CDR3 sequence is 14 residues long. The germline V gene has CDR1 MNHNS and CDR2 SASEGT. This CDR3 is CASSIDGRRDGQYF. CDR3 coding DNA: TGTGCCAGCAGTATAGACGGAAGGAGGGACGGGCAGTACTTC.

The rearrangement joins TRBV5-1 to TRBJ1-1, with 7 bases lining up with TRBD1. Trimming removed 1 base from V and 3 bases from J; junction bases left unmatched: 3. Germline CDR1 reads SGHRS; CDR2 reads YFSETQ. CDR3 size: 14 residues. This chain's CDR3 is CASSLRGTDTEAFF. The CDR3 coding sequence is TGCGCCAGCAGCTTGAGGGGGACAGACACTGAAGCTTTCTTT.

The chain combines TRBV19 with TRBJ1-2; D perhaps matches TRBD1 (6 bases). CDR3 length: 15 amino acids. Germline values: CDR1 LNHDA, CDR2 SQIVND (reference sequence). With 3 bases removed from V and 4 bases from J, the gap between germline ends came to 15 bases. The CDR3 spells CASSISWTALYGYTF. CDR3 sequence (DNA): TGTGCCAGTAGTATTTCGTGGACAGCACTCTATGGCTACACCTTC.

The chain has TRBV2 and TRBJ1-2; the D is unclear. V lost 5 bases to trimming and J lost 3 bases, with 10 bases between them. The CDR3 runs 13 residues. CDR1 is SNHLY, CDR2 FYNNEI, per germline. The CDR3: CASSSQPDYGYTF. For the CDR3, the DNA is TGTGCCAGCAGTTCCCAACCGGACTATGGCTACACCTTC.

CDR3 amino acids: CASSVSLQETQYF. For the CDR3, the DNA is TGTGCCAGCAGTGTTAGTCTCCAAGAGACCCAGTACTTC. The chain links TRBV2 to TRBJ2-5; D is uncertain. Trimming pared 4 bases from V and 1 base from J, leaving 7 bases between. The CDR3 has 13 residues. Looked up from germline, CDR1 is SNHLY and CDR2 is FYNNEI.

The chain joins TRBV5-1 to TRBJ2-3; TRBD1 might be the D (5 bases). Trimming left V 0 bases short and J 4 bases short, with 12 bases between. CDR3 length: 15 residues. The germline V gene has CDR1 SGHRS and CDR2 YFSETQ. CDR3 sequence reads: CASSLGRGLADTQYF. The CDR3 DNA reads TGCGCCAGCAGCTTGGGAAGGGGTTTAGCAGATACGCAGTATTTT.

The chain combines TRBV7-9 with TRBJ2-1; D is unclear. The CDR3 totals 13 residues. V was cut by 3 bases and J by 0 bases, with 3 bases left in between. Germline V gives CDR1 SEHNR, CDR2 FQNEAQ (reference sequence). The CDR3 loop is CASSFSSYNEQFF. The CDR3 DNA sequence: TGTGCCAGCAGCTTCTCCTCCTACAATGAGCAGTTCTTC.

The chain joins TRBV5-4 to TRBJ2-6, with D uncertain. The germline gives CDR1 SGHNT, CDR2 YYREEE (reference sequence). V lost 4 bases and J lost 0, with 11 bases in between. This CDR3 spans 16 amino acids. CDR3 nucleotides: TGTGCCAGCAGCGCGGCGCAGCGCTCTGGGGCCAACGTCCTGACTTTC. Encoded protein: CASSAAQRSGANVLTF.

This chain links TRBV16 with TRBJ1-4; D not certain. The V and J ends lost 4 bases and 7 bases respectively, with 10 bases between them. The CDR3 sequence is 13 residues long. Germline V gene sequence: CDR1 KGHSY, CDR2 FQNENV. Here the CDR3 reads CASSLRNSEKLFF. As DNA, the CDR3 is TGTGCCAGCAGCCTAAGGAATTCTGAAAAACTGTTTTTT. The full variable domain, in which reference TRBV16 and TRBJ1-4 provide the parts outside the CDR3, is GEEVAQTPKHLVRGEGQKAKLYCAPIKGHSYVFWYQQVLKNEFKFLISFQNENVFDETGMPKERFSAKCLPNSPCSLEIQATKLEDSAVYFCASSLRNSEKLFFGSGTQLSVL.

This chain connects TRBV5-1 to TRBJ2-5; D not resolved. Germline V lookup: CDR1 SGHRS, CDR2 YFSETQ. This CDR3 is 11 amino acids long. V dropped 8 bases and J dropped 2 bases, with 7 bases sitting between them. CDR3 DNA: TGCGCCAGTGCGAGGCAAGAGACCCAGTACTTC. This sequence encodes CASARQETQYF. Drawing the rest from reference TRBV5-1 and TRBJ2-5, the complete variable domain is KAGVTQTPRYLIKTRGQQVTLSCSPISGHRSVSWYQQTPGQGLQFLFEYFSETQRNKGNFPGRFSGRQFSNSRSEMNVSTLELGDSALYLCASARQETQYFGPGTRLLVL.

The chain is built from TRBV11-2 and TRBJ2-7; D is unresolved. CDR1 is SGHAT and CDR2 is FQNNGV in the germline V gene. The CDR3 sequence is 13 residues long. Trimming shortened V by 4 bases and J by 3 bases, and 10 bases separated the two germline ends. This CDR3 reads CASSSTDIYEQYF. In nucleotides, the CDR3 is TGTGCCAGCAGCTCAACCGATATCTACGAGCAGTACTTC.

The chain employs TRBV7-2 and TRBJ1-5, with D perhaps matching TRBD1 (5 bases). V gave up 3 bases and J gave up 7 bases, with 10 bases separating them. The germline CDR1 and CDR2 sequences are SGHTA and FQGNSA. The CDR3 is 13 residues long. As DNA, the CDR3 is TGTGCCAGCAGCTTTCGGGGGAACCAGCCCCAGCATTTT. Translation gives CASSFRGNQPQHF.

V gene TRBV2 combines with J gene TRBJ2-7; 9 nucleotides align to TRBD1. The CDR3 is made up of 14 amino acids. Germline values: CDR1 SNHLY, CDR2 FYNNEI. Unmatched junction bases numbered 0, after V lost 1 base and J lost 2 bases. CDR3 nucleotides: TGTGCCAGCAGTGAAGGGACAGGGGCCTACGAGCAGTACTTC. Translation gives CASSEGTGAYEQYF.

The V and J genes are TRBV5-4 and TRBJ2-7, with 9 positions matching TRBD2. Trimming removed 1 base from V and 2 bases from J; junction bases left unmatched: 7. Germline CDR1 is SGHNT and CDR2 is YYREEE (reference sequence). The CDR3 consists of 16 residues. Here the CDR3 DNA reads TGTGCCAGCAGCTTGTGGCCGGCGGGGGGGCCCTACGAGCAGTACTTC. It yields the protein CASSLWPAGGPYEQYF.

This CDR3 is CASSLRDRNTGELFF. CDR3 sequence (DNA): TGTGCCAGCAGCCTACGGGACAGGAACACCGGGGAGCTGTTTTTT. The chain couples TRBV4-2 to TRBJ2-2; 7 nucleotides match TRBD1. Germline V gene data show CDR1 as LGHNA and CDR2 as YNFKEQ. The CDR3 is 15 amino acids. V lost 4 bases and J lost 1; bases outside the gene matches: 3.

The CDR3, as DNA: TGTGCCAGCAGCAGCCGGGACAGCTCAAACACCATATATTTT. It specifies CASSSRDSSNTIYF. This rearrangement joins TRBV21-1 to TRBJ1-3; the table assigns TRBD1, which was not confirmed against the DNA. TRBV21-1 is annotated as a pseudogene. The CDR3 extends over 14 amino acids.

This sequence joins TRBV19 and TRBJ2-1; D call uncertain. CDR1 and CDR2 (germline): LNHDA, SQIVND (reference sequence). The V and J ends lost 7 bases and 2 bases respectively, with 6 bases between them. This CDR3 spans 12 amino acids. CDR3 bases: TGTGCCAGTATCTCCGCCTACAATGAGCAGTTCTTC. Translation: CASISAYNEQFF.

V is TRBV5-6 and J is TRBJ2-2; D is unclear. The ends were cut back, 2 bases at V and 5 bases at J, with 16 bases in the middle. From germline, CDR1 is SGHDT and CDR2 YYEEEE. The CDR3 covers 16 residues. Written as DNA, the CDR3 is TGTGCCAGCAGCTTTTGGGTCACCTTGGAGACCGGGGAGCTGTTTTTT. It is translated as CASSFWVTLETGELFF.

The gene calls are TRBV7-9 and TRBJ2-5, with unresolved D. Trimming shortened V by 3 bases and J by 4 bases, and 9 bases separated the two germline ends. Looked up from germline, CDR1 is SEHNR and CDR2 is FQNEAQ (reference sequence). The CDR3 spans 13 residues. The CDR3 sequence is CASSLAGRETQYF. The CDR3 DNA reads as TGTGCCAGCAGCTTGGCCGGCCGAGAGACCCAGTACTTC.